This paragraph covers one T cell receptor (beta chain) sequence. Its antigen is still unknown. This specimen comes from a study of CXCR3-negative and CXCR3-positive naive CD8 T cells. The CDR3 contains 16 residues. Germline CDR1 is SEHNR and CDR2 is FQNEAQ (reference sequence). The naive CD8+ gate required CD45RO-CCR7+CD27+CD95- phenotype. Study-wide results and limits: CXCR3-positive naive cells had TRB CDR3s that were more hydrophobic than CXCR3-negative naive cells had.

The method, 5' RACE with UMI labels, was used to prepare the TRB cDNA libraries. TCRdb reprocessed the 5' RACE reads and reports one entry per CDR3 protein, with no DNA. Its clone listing holds 60,000 to 65,000 distinct CDR3 sequences. The sample comprised naive CXCR3+ CD8+ T cells from blood. Subset described: CD45RO-CCR7+CD27+CD95- naive CD8+ T cells expressing CXCR3 (TNR3+). The receptor's source is a human donor in good health. Some clones in this sample may be carry-over from other donors' samples. V is TRBV7-9 and J is TRBJ2-7; TCRdb lists TRBD2, though no DNA is available to test this call. The CDR3 protein is CASSLGGPGSRPEQYF.